Listed below are T cell receptor beta chains from one sample, sequenced in a study of T cell responses to AZD1222 COVID-19 vaccine. The table came from immunoSEQ multiplex PCR; TCRdb's copy has only in-frame clones and leaves some out. In the table there are about 75,000 clones, about 91% of which are singletons. This specimen was peripheral blood, taken 28 days after the second dose of the MenACWY control vaccine. Source of these receptors: an adult who received the MenACWY meningococcal vaccine as a control. CDR3s include the opening cysteine and the closing phenylalanine or tryptophan. D genes are given only for firm matches.

d_call j_call v_call cdr3_aa
NA TRBJ2-7 TRBV7-9 CASSHDRPYEQYF
NA TRBJ2-7 TRBV3-1/TRBV3-2 CASSQDPHTLLPPEQYF
TRBD2 TRBJ2-5 TRBV5-1 CASSFALAGGQETQYF
TRBD1 TRBJ2-3 TRBV14 CASSHPGGPDTQYF
NA TRBJ1-1 TRBV12-3/TRBV12-4 CASSLKGGYGAFF
NA TRBJ1-3 TRBV19 CASSTSPKGSGNTIYF
NA TRBJ2-5 TRBV7-8 CASSLKGVGGGQETQYF
NA TRBJ2-7 TRBV30 CAWSPSSGYSTYEQYF
NA TRBJ1-2 TRBV12-3/TRBV12-4 CASSLGEGYGYTF
NA TRBJ2-7 TRBV6-1 CASSESLSIAYEQYF
NA TRBJ2-5 TRBV7-2 CASSLLVGQVSQYF
TRBD1 TRBJ2-7 TRBV6-5 CASSSRGDSRWEQYF
NA TRBJ1-2 TRBV28 CASSLGGASRGYGYTF
NA TRBJ1-5 TRBV19 CASRREQANQPQHF
TRBD1 TRBJ1-2 TRBV5-1 CASSLTDRNYGYTF
TRBD1 TRBJ1-1 TRBV5-4 CASSFLGGSEAFF
NA TRBJ2-7 TRBV6-5 CASRLLGAYEQYF
NA TRBJ1-1 TRBV14 CASSQESIRAGTEAFF
NA TRBJ1-3 TRBV30 CAWRSASGNTIYF
TRBD1 TRBJ1-4 TRBV5-1 CASSAPGQANEKLFF
TRBD1 TRBJ1-2 TRBV6-4 CASSDTGGYGYTF
TRBD2 TRBJ2-3 TRBV5-6 CASSPTTSGGADTQYF
NA TRBJ2-2 TRBV7-9 CASTAPGQNTGELFF
TRBD1 TRBJ2-2 TRBV9 CASSVAGTGYTGELFF
TRBD1 TRBJ1-2 TRBV18 CASSPAGQGNYGYTF
TRBD1 TRBJ1-1 TRBV9 CASSARDRANTEAFF
TRBD2 TRBJ2-7 TRBV5-1 CASSLLAGGPYEQYF
NA TRBJ1-2 TRBV9 CASSPGKDGYTF
NA TRBJ1-5 TRBV30 CAWSYRLGGQPQHF
TRBD2 TRBJ2-3 TRBV4-2 CASSQDLPSGGSGDTQYF
NA TRBJ1-1 TRBV6-5 CASSYGDRMNTEAFF
TRBD1 TRBJ2-7 TRBV18 CASSPLGQGSYEQYF
NA TRBJ1-3 TRBV12-3/TRBV12-4 CASSIQEGNTIYF
TRBD2 TRBJ2-7 TRBV27 CASSWTSGSYEQYF
NA TRBJ2-7 TRBV7-9 CASSPIDKGQSEQYF
NA TRBJ2-7 TRBV4-1 CASSQDAQGREQYF
NA TRBJ1-5 TRBV29-1 CSVGGQSTNQPQHF
NA TRBJ1-3 TRBV7-9 CASSGGISGNTIYF
NA TRBJ1-5 TRBV2 CASSSSGRGQPQHF
NA TRBJ2-7 TRBV24-1 CATSDYLGEQYF
TRBD1 TRBJ2-6 TRBV5-4 CASSSPSGQGGSGANVLTF
NA TRBJ2-1 TRBV6-4 CASSVIGGSNNEQFF
TRBD1 TRBJ2-3 TRBV5-8 CASSPRDRVSDTQYF
NA TRBJ2-7 TRBV30 CAWSGVRPEQYF
NA TRBJ2-7 TRBV12-3/TRBV12-4 CASRRRSSYEQYF
NA TRBJ2-1 TRBV11-2 CASRTQNRITNEQFF
TRBD1 TRBJ2-7 TRBV18 CASSPDGTGLSYEQYF
NA TRBJ1-3 TRBV15 CATRERGADTIYF
NA TRBJ1-5 TRBV19 CASSMGGGDNQPQHF
TRBD1 TRBJ2-1 TRBV6-4 CASITGGYEQFF
NA TRBJ1-5 TRBV5-6 CASSLDGRSSNQPQHF
TRBD1 TRBJ1-4 TRBV7-2 CASSLGGTGGEKLFF
NA TRBJ1-2 TRBV28 CASSLYPLPDSGGGNGYTF
NA TRBJ1-1 TRBV28 CASSLETLNTEAFF
TRBD1 TRBJ1-1 TRBV3-1/TRBV3-2 CASSPDRANTEAFF
NA TRBJ1-2 TRBV12-3/TRBV12-4 CASRPRDYGYTF
TRBD1 TRBJ1-1 TRBV5-6 CASSPGTGSMNTEAFF
NA TRBJ1-5 TRBV7-3 CASSLDGVDQPQHF
TRBD1 TRBJ1-1 TRBV5-1 CASSLVGTGGVQSEAFF